What follows are 17 T cell receptor beta chains derived from one specimen sequenced in a study of beta chain features in type 1 diabetes. The isolated RNA, all of it, was reverse transcribed, so expressed TCRB transcripts were what got sequenced. TCRdb keeps only in-frame clones here, not all; method: immunoSEQ multiplex PCR. The sample contains around 400,000 clones, about 12% of which appear only once. The sample was naive CD4+ T cells from blood. The receptors originated from a man aged 18 to 29 in good health.

The rearrangement uses TRBV27 and TRBJ2-2; a possible D gene is TRBD2 (5 bases). There are 12 residues in the CDR3. The germline CDR1 and CDR2 sequences are MNHEY and SMNVEV (reference sequence). Trimming left V 5 bases short and J 6 bases short, with 7 bases between. The CDR3 DNA reads as TGTGCCAGCAGTACTAGAGCCGGGGAGCTGTTTTTT. Translating gives CASSTRAGELFF.

This clone has only a few counts. The genes are TRBV7-3 and TRBJ2-1; a possible D gene is TRBD2 (5 bases). With 5 bases removed from V and 4 bases from J, the gap between germline ends came to 9 bases. Germline V gene lookup returns CDR1 SGHTA and CDR2 FQGTGA. The CDR3 sequence is 13 residues long. The CDR3 region is CASSEGRYNEQFF. The CDR3 nucleotides read TGTGCCAGCAGCGAGGGTAGATACAATGAGCAGTTCTTC.

The chain is built from TRBV4-2 and TRBJ2-5; 10 bases fit TRBD2. Germline-derived CDR1 and CDR2 are LGHNA and YNFKEQ. CDR3 length: 18 amino acids. Trimming removed 4 bases from V and 1 base from J; junction bases left unmatched: 12. CDR3 in amino acids: CASSPTQVASGGQETQYF. The CDR3 nucleotides read TGTGCCAGCAGCCCGACCCAGGTAGCTAGCGGGGGCCAAGAGACCCAGTACTTC.

This clone came up a few times. J is TRBJ2-7 and V is TRBV30, with 8 positions matching TRBD1. The CDR3 covers 15 residues. CDR1 GTSNPN and CDR2 SVGIG come from the germline V gene (reference sequence). Trimming took 5 bases from V and 1 from J; bases not matched to a gene: 10. The CDR3 spells CAWENTGGNSYEQYF. CDR3 DNA: TGTGCCTGGGAGAATACAGGGGGAAATTCCTACGAGCAGTACTTC.

The CDR3 DNA follows: TGCAGCGTTGGGGCCAGCGGGTCAGATACGCAGTATTTT. Translation gives CSVGASGSDTQYF. The chain uses TRBV29-1 and TRBJ2-3; D is perhaps TRBD2 (6 bases). From germline, CDR1 is SQVTM and CDR2 ANQGSEA. The CDR3 totals 13 residues. With 4 bases removed from V and 4 bases from J, the gap between germline ends came to 12 bases.

This clone was seen only a few times. The rearrangement joins TRBV25-1 to TRBJ1-1; 8 positions agree with TRBD1. Germline CDR1 is MGHDK and CDR2 is SYGVNS. Trimming took 6 bases from V and 3 from J; bases not matched to a gene: 3. The CDR3 consists of 13 residues. CDR3 loop: CASSIQGDTEAFF. In DNA form, the CDR3 reads TGTGCCAGCAGCATACAGGGGGACACTGAAGCTTTCTTT.

V usage is TRBV4-1 and J usage is TRBJ1-1, with TRBD1 as a possible D gene (6 bases). Trimming removed 1 base at V and 7 bases at J, with 10 bases between. This CDR3 has 13 amino acids. Germline V lookup: CDR1 MGHRA, CDR2 YSYEKL. CDR3 residues: CASSQAGAVEAFF. The CDR3 DNA sequence: TGCGCCAGCAGCCAAGCAGGGGCGGTTGAAGCTTTCTTT.

The chain joins TRBV9 to TRBJ2-1; 15 bases align to TRBD2. Germline lookup yields CDR1 SGDLS and CDR2 YYNGEE. The CDR3 contains 21 residues. V was clipped by 2 bases and J by 0 bases; unmatched bases: 12. The CDR3 nucleotides are TGTGCCAGCAGCGTTTCTAACGAGGGACTAGCGGGAGGACCCTCCTACAATGAGCAGTTCTTC. The encoded protein is CASSVSNEGLAGGPSYNEQFF.

CDR3 residues: CASSLHAGTRGSFNEQFF. CDR3 in DNA: TGTGCCAGCAGCTTGCACGCTGGGACTCGCGGGAGTTTCAATGAGCAGTTCTTC. The chain employs TRBV7-3 and TRBJ2-1, with TRBD2 matching 7 bases. Per germline, CDR1 SGHTA and CDR2 FQGTGA. Trimming took 3 bases from V and 6 from J; bases not matched to a gene: 17. The CDR3 covers 18 residues.

This clone has just a few counts. The V gene is TRBV19, the J gene TRBJ1-1, with unresolved D. CDR3 size: 14 residues. The V and J ends lost 1 base and 1 base respectively, with 7 bases between them. Germline assignment: CDR1 LNHDA and CDR2 SQIVND (reference sequence). CDR3 sequence (DNA): TGTGCCAGTAGTATAGTTGGAGGGAACACTGAAGCTTTCTTT. Its translation: CASSIVGGNTEAFF.

This chain joins TRBV9 and TRBJ2-4, with D tentatively TRBD2 (6 bases). In germline, CDR1 is SGDLS, CDR2 YYNGEE. The CDR3 consists of 16 residues. With 0 bases removed from V and 10 bases from J, the gap between germline ends came to 20 bases. CDR3 region: CASSVDSGEAGGIQYF. The CDR3 region has the DNA TGTGCCAGCAGCGTAGACTCTGGAGAGGCAGGAGGGATTCAGTACTTC. Combining the CDR3 with reference TRBV9 and TRBJ2-4 gives the whole variable domain DSGVTQTPKHLITATGQRVTLRCSPRSGDLSVYWYQQSLDQGLQFLIQYYNGEERAKGNILERFSAQQFPDLHSELNLSSLELGDSALYFCASSVDSGEAGGIQYFGAGTRLSVL.

This clone has just a few counts. The J gene is TRBJ2-7, the V gene TRBV7-2, with D perhaps matching TRBD1 (5 bases). V lost 1 base, J lost 2 bases, and 12 bases lay in between. Germline V lookup: CDR1 SGHTA, CDR2 FQGNSA. This CDR3 has 15 amino acids. As DNA, the CDR3 is TGTGCCAGCAGCTTAGGCGGTGGGGCAGCCTACGAGCAGTACTTC. Protein sequence: CASSLGGGAAYEQYF.

This chain connects TRBV13 to TRBJ2-2; no definite D call. V was shortened by 2 bases and J by 0 bases, with 10 bases between the two germline ends. Germline V gene data show CDR1 as PRHDT and CDR2 as FYEKMQ (reference sequence). This CDR3 spans 16 amino acids. This chain's CDR3 is CASSLFTGTNTGELFF. CDR3 DNA sequence: TGTGCCAGCAGCTTATTTACGGGTACGAACACCGGGGAGCTGTTTTTT.

The genes are TRBV27 and TRBJ2-1, with 8 bases lining up with TRBD1. V shed 3 bases and J 3 bases; nucleotides not matched to a gene: 7. The CDR3 sequence is 16 residues long. Germline CDR1 and CDR2: MNHEY and SMNVEV (reference sequence). Here the CDR3 reads CASSFAGGAVYNEQFF. CDR3 nucleotide sequence: TGTGCCAGCAGTTTTGCAGGGGGCGCGGTCTACAATGAGCAGTTCTTC.

The chain uses TRBV28 and TRBJ1-3; D remains ambiguous. Germline values: CDR1 MDHEN, CDR2 SYDVKM. The CDR3 is 14 amino acids. V was clipped by 5 bases and J by 6 bases, with 14 bases between them. The CDR3 nucleotides read TGTGCCAGCAGTATGTCCGGGGTGGTAAACACCATATATTTT. It is translated as CASSMSGVVNTIYF.

This clone was counted a few times. The J gene is TRBJ1-5, the V gene TRBV19, with a weak D call TRBD1 (6 bases). Trimming cost V 4 bases and J 3 bases, with 10 bases left between them. From germline, CDR1 is LNHDA and CDR2 SQIVND (reference sequence). This CDR3 has 14 residues. CDR3 DNA: TGTGCCAGTAGTAACGGACAGTACAATCAGCCCCAGCATTTT. Translation gives CASSNGQYNQPQHF.

The sample holds a few counts of this clone. The rearrangement joins TRBV19 to TRBJ2-1; D not certain. The CDR3 loop spans 14 amino acids. The ends were cut back, 3 bases at V and 4 bases at J, with 10 bases in the middle. Germline V gene sequence: CDR1 LNHDA, CDR2 SQIVND (reference sequence). DNA of the CDR3: TGTGCCAGTAGTATTGGTAGGAGTTACAATGAGCAGTTCTTC. The encoded protein is CASSIGRSYNEQFF.